Detailed here is one T cell receptor beta chain. What it binds is not known. This CDR3 region has 15 residues. CDR1 is LGHNA, CDR2 YNFKEQ, per germline. V gave up 1 base and J gave up 3 bases; unmatched junction bases: 3. The protocol was immunoSEQ multiplex PCR, while the TCRdb copy is restricted to in-frame clones and leaves out a portion. This sample has tens of thousands of clones, with 84% found just once. Roughly 10^5 naive or memory CD4+ cells were cultured with CEF peptides for more than nine days. This record belongs to a study of CD4 T cells in relation to SARS-CoV-2 and coronaviruses. Turning to the study itself: ViraFEST: roughly 10-day antigen culture of PBMCs, then TCR beta CDR3 sequencing. Median patient age was nearly 40 years, spanning 21 to 72 years. Overall study results and limits: The assay detects memory recall responses, not culture-primed primary responses.

The chain carries TRBV4-2 and TRBJ2-1; TRBD2 matches 7 bases. The source material was naive CD4+ T cells from PBMCs, cultured in vitro. Described subset: naive CD4+ T cells isolated by negative enrichment. The receptor was isolated from an adult with COVID-19. The CDR3 here is CASSQASGGYNEQFF. The CDR3 DNA reads as TGTGCCAGCAGCCAAGCTAGCGGCGGCTACAATGAGCAGTTCTTC.